The subject of this entry is one TCR beta chain. Its antigen is not known. Deletions cut 6 bases from V and 0 bases from J, with 9 bases between. CDR1 MNHEY and CDR2 SVGEGT come from the germline V gene. The CDR3 contains 14 residues. As to time point: patch test 2, 6 weeks after DPC sensitization. The treatment is: therapeutic diphenylcyclopropenone sensitization with weekly scalp DPC. This sample is part of a study of human T cells and chemical hapten exposure. Study-wide points: Among expanded TCRs, significantly more large CDR3 similarity clusters formed than among controls.

Via MiXCR, TCRdb re-called the RACE reads, giving one row per CDR3 protein. The table records 110,000 to 150,000 distinct CDR3 sequences, around 11% of them present only once. This clonotype was sampled from a woman in her 50s with alopecia areata. Some clones in this sample may be carry-over from other donors' samples. The chain uses TRBV6-2 or TRBV6-3 and TRBJ2-4; unclear D gene. The specimen comprised whole blood, sampled in connection with sensitization to the hapten diphenylcyclopropenone (DPC). CDR3 nucleotide sequence: TGTGCCAGCAGGCCCGGCAGAGCCAAAAACATTCAGTACTTC. Translation: CASRPGRAKNIQYF.